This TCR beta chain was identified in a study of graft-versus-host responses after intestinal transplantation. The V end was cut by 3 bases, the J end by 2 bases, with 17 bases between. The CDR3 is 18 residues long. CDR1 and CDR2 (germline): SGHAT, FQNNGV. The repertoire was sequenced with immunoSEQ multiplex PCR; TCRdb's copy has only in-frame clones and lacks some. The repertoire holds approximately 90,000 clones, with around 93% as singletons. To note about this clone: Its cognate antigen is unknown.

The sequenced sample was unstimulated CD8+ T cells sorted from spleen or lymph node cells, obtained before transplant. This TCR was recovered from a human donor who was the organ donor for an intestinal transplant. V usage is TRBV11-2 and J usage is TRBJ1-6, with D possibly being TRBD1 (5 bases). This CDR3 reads CASSFFLGGTPYNSPLHF. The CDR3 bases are TGTGCCAGCAGCTTTTTTTTGGGCGGGACGCCCTATAATTCACCCCTCCACTTT.